This T cell receptor beta chain was captured in a study of T-cell reconstitution after alpha-beta-depleted transplantation in children. Whole-study results and caveats: Newly produced T cells mostly provided counts and TCRbeta diversity after one year, as hyperexpanded clones declined. Recipient T cells and thymic progenitors that survived were the source of the high TCRbeta diversity seen at day 60 in some patients.

CDR3 length: 13 amino acids. The germline V gene encodes CDR1 MDHEN and CDR2 SYDVKM. The V end lost 4 bases, the J end lost 5 bases, and 11 bases lay between the germline ends. Preparing the TCRbeta library involved the use of unique molecular identifiers. TCRdb redid the calling of the PCR reads with MiXCR, one entry per CDR3 protein. The table shows about 250,000 distinct CDR3 sequences, with roughly a quarter occurring only once. As to this clonotype: Its antigen is currently unknown.

The TCR was taken from a female patient between 2 and 15 years old who had a stem cell transplant for congenital amegakaryocytic thrombocytopenia, so the T cells may come from the graft donor. The V gene is TRBV28, the J gene TRBJ1-1; D perhaps matches TRBD1 (5 bases). The sample in question was PBMCs, mostly from graft donor cells, obtained 360 days after TCRalphabeta/CD19-depleted stem cell transplant. CDR3 sequence reads: CASSSGTATEAFF. The DNA of the CDR3 is TGTGCCAGCAGTTCTGGGACTGCTACTGAAGCTTTCTTT.